This T cell receptor (beta chain) was documented in a study of blood T cells in healthy people across ages. Trimming cost V 4 bases and J 2 bases; bases outside gene matches: 10. This CDR3 is built from 15 residues. The germline V gene has CDR1 DFQATT and CDR2 SNEGSKA (reference sequence). Per sample, a minimum of 6 million PBMCs were isolated. Then a second PCR, running roughly 7 to 11 cycles, was carried out with a sample-barcoded 5' primer and a J-beta primer mix. Each TCR beta cDNA got a 12-nucleotide random molecular identifier. From the 5' RACE reads, TCRdb called clonotypes with MiXCR, one entry per CDR3 protein. The sample consists of hundreds of thousands of distinct CDR3 sequences, around 31% of them appearing once. This clonotype was observed at least ten times. What it binds is not known. Study-level points and caveats: Without sorted subsets, naive and antigen-experienced compartments could not be conclusively compared. The study found more naive CD4+ cells and higher diversity in long-lived than aged donors.

Sequenced sample: blood. J is TRBJ2-7 and V is TRBV20-1; 8 nucleotides agree with TRBD1. This receptor was obtained from a woman of 80 years or more in good health. Written as DNA, the CDR3 is TGCAGTGCTACATCGGGACAGGTTTTAACCTACGAGCAGTACTTC. It encodes CSATSGQVLTYEQYF.